Detailed here is one T cell receptor beta chain. The antigen is not known. TCRdb redid the calling of the 5' RACE reads with MiXCR, one entry per CDR3 protein. The sample records about 450,000 distinct CDR3 sequences, about 24% being singletons. The germline V gene has CDR1 SEHNR and CDR2 FQNEAQ (reference sequence). The V segment lost 10 bases and the J segment 2 bases; nucleotides outside the gene matches: 7. This CDR3 is 14 amino acids long. This entry belongs to a study of CD8 T cells in ankylosing spondylitis. Study-wide points: Disease-linked clones reportedly concentrated significantly in matched ankylosing spondylitis synovial fluid. The study identified a TCR beta motif of roughly eight highly homologous variants that appeared characteristic of ankylosing spondylitis blood.

The clonotype was recovered from a male donor with ankylosing spondylitis. Material for sequencing was blood, either unsorted or a sorted T cell fraction (not recorded which). The chain carries TRBV7-9 and TRBJ2-3, with 9 bases that match TRBD1. The DNA of the CDR3 is TGTGCCACGTCGGGACAGGGTTCCACAGATACGCAGTATTTT. This encodes CATSGQGSTDTQYF.